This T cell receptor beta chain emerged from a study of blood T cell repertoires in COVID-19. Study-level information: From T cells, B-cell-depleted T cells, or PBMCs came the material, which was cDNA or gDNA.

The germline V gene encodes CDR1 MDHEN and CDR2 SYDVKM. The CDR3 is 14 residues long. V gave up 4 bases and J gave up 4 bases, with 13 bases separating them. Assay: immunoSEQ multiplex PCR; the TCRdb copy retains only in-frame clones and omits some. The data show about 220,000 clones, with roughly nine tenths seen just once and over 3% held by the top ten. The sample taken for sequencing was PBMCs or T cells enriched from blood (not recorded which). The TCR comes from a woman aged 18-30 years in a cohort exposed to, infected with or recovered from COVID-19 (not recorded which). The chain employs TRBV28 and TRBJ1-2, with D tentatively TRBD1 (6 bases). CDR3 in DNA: TGTGCCAGCAGTTCCGGACAGCCACCCTATGGCTACACCTTC. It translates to CASSSGQPPYGYTF.